Below are 23 T cell receptor beta chains sequenced from a single sample in a study of shared clonotypes between healthy human individuals. The method was immunoSEQ multiplex PCR; TCRdb's version includes in-frame clones alone and lacks a portion of them. The repertoire includes 450,000 to 500,000 clones, 70% to 85% of them detected once, and 12% sits in the top ten. Sequenced input: PBMCs. The receptors originated from a woman aged 40 to 50 in good health. Some clones in this sample may be carry-over from other donors' samples.

The gene calls are TRBV4-2 and TRBJ2-7; 10 bases match TRBD2. Germline assignment: CDR1 LGHNA and CDR2 YNFKEQ. This CDR3 has 15 amino acids. With V trimmed by 2 bases and J by 5 bases, 6 bases remained unmatched. The DNA for the CDR3 is TGTGCCAGCAGCCAACAAGCGGGAGGGCCGAACGAGCAGTACTTC. This gives the protein CASSQQAGGPNEQYF.

Concerning this clone itself: One end of the junction fails to match germline, which may point to a read error. The genes are TRBV5-1 and TRBJ2-2; 10 bases match TRBD1. This CDR3 is 15 amino acids long. From germline, CDR1 is SGHRS and CDR2 YFSETQ. The CDR3 reads CASSFWTGGTGELLF. DNA of the CDR3: TGCGCCAGCAGCTTTTGGACAGGGGGAACCGGGGAGCTGCTTTTT.

The chain couples TRBV7-9 to TRBJ2-7; TRBD1 matches at 9 bases. From germline, CDR1 is SEHNR and CDR2 FQNEAQ (reference sequence). J lost 3 bases, V lost 5 bases, and 5 bases had no gene match. This CDR3 contains 14 residues. The CDR3 DNA reads TGTGCCAGCAGCATTCTGACAGGGGGCTACGAGCAGTACTTC. It codes for CASSILTGGYEQYF.

This clone was observed a handful of times. V usage is TRBV15 and J usage is TRBJ2-3; 10 nucleotides align to TRBD2. With V trimmed by 5 bases and J by 5 bases, 13 bases remained unmatched. Germline assignment: CDR1 LNHNV and CDR2 YYDKDF (reference sequence). The CDR3 is 17 amino acids. In DNA form, the CDR3 reads TGTGCCACCAGCCTCAGGGGGCTAGCGGGAGCACAAGATACGCAGTATTTT. It specifies CATSLRGLAGAQDTQYF.

This sequence joins TRBV6-1 and TRBJ1-2; D remains ambiguous. Trimming pared 3 bases from V and 2 bases from J, leaving 10 bases between. The CDR3 length is 14 residues. The germline V gene has CDR1 MNHNS and CDR2 SASEGT. CDR3 loop: CASSELSKNYGYTF. CDR3 bases: TGTGCCAGCAGTGAGTTAAGCAAGAACTATGGCTACACCTTC.

V gene TRBV18 combines with J gene TRBJ1-2; D uncertain. From germline, CDR1 is KGHSH and CDR2 LQKENI. This CDR3 spans 15 amino acids. V shed 1 base and J shed 8 bases, with 17 bases lying between them. CDR3 amino acids: CASSPQREPGLGYTF. CDR3 in DNA: TGTGCCAGCTCACCACAACGGGAACCTGGTTTGGGCTACACCTTC.

The chain carries TRBV6-6 and TRBJ2-1; 12 bases align to TRBD2. V trimming: 6 bases; J trimming: 5 bases; junction bases outside the gene matches: 8. Germline V lookup: CDR1 MNHNY, CDR2 SVGAGI (reference sequence). CDR3 size: 16 residues. CDR3 nucleotide sequence: TGTGCCAGCAGACGGACTAGCGGGAATCCTGACAATGAGCAGTTCTTC. It is translated as CASRRTSGNPDNEQFF.

The rearrangement joins TRBV18 to TRBJ1-2, with no clear D. This CDR3 is built from 14 residues. The germline CDR1 and CDR2 sequences are KGHSH and LQKENI. V was cut by 2 bases and J by 1 base, with 8 bases left in between. The CDR3 loop reads CASSPGSINYGYTF. CDR3 coding DNA: TGTGCCAGCTCACCAGGCAGCATTAACTATGGCTACACCTTC.

Note on this clone: Additional DNA sequences in this sample encode the identical CDR3. CDR3 protein: CASSLTGQENTEAFF. The CDR3, as DNA: TGTGCCAGCAGCTTAACGGGACAGGAGAACACTGAAGCTTTCTTT. V gene TRBV11-2 combines with J gene TRBJ1-1, with TRBD1 matching over 8 bases. V was clipped by 2 bases and J by 1 base; unmatched bases: 3. CDR1 and CDR2 from the germline V gene are SGHAT and FQNNGV. This CDR3 is 15 amino acids long.

The chain links TRBV6-1 to TRBJ2-7, with D possibly matching TRBD1 (5 bases). The CDR3 contains 13 residues. The V gene lost 8 bases and the J gene lost 2 bases, with 13 bases spanning the gap. The V gene's germline CDR1 is MNHNS and CDR2 SASEGT. CDR3 protein: CASHDRTAYEQYF. The CDR3 DNA is TGTGCCAGCCATGACAGAACTGCCTACGAGCAGTACTTC.

The J gene is TRBJ1-2, the V gene TRBV15, with TRBD1 matching 10 bases. This CDR3 has 15 amino acids. Losses at the gene ends were 2 bases for V and 4 bases for J; bases not matched to a gene: 4. Germline V gives CDR1 LNHNV, CDR2 YYDKDF (reference sequence). CDR3 in amino acids: CATSRRDRGIYGYTF. The DNA for the CDR3 is TGTGCCACCAGCAGAAGGGACAGGGGTATCTATGGCTACACCTTC.

The chain recombines TRBV14 with TRBJ1-2; tentatively, D is TRBD1 (6 bases). Germline V gene sequence: CDR1 SGHDN, CDR2 FVKESK. This CDR3 region has 15 residues. Trimming cost V 4 bases and J 8 bases, with 20 bases left between them. DNA of the CDR3: TGTGCCAGCAGCCGGACTGGGGGCGGTCCAGAGGGCTACACCTTC. Translated: CASSRTGGGPEGYTF. Drawing the rest from reference TRBV14 and TRBJ1-2, the complete variable domain is EAGVTQFPSHSVIEKGQTVTLRCDPISGHDNLYWYRRVMGKEIKFLLHFVKESKQDESGMPNNRFLAERTGGTYSTLKVQPAELEDSGVYFCASSRTGGGPEGYTFGSGTRLTVV.

This clone has only a few counts. The chain carries TRBV10-2 and TRBJ2-5; 8 positions match TRBD2. V was clipped by 2 bases and J by 3 bases; unmatched bases: 8. There are 16 residues in the CDR3. Germline lookup yields CDR1 WSHSY and CDR2 SAAADI. This CDR3 reads CASSELPGLGEETQYF. CDR3 bases: TGCGCCAGCAGTGAGCTCCCGGGACTAGGGGAAGAGACCCAGTACTTC.

This sequence joins TRBV7-9 and TRBJ2-7; D call uncertain. The ends were cut back, 5 bases at V and 1 base at J, with 3 bases in the middle. Per the germline V gene, CDR1 is SEHNR and CDR2 is FQNEAQ (reference sequence). The CDR3 contains 11 residues. The CDR3 protein is CASSRSYEQYF. The CDR3 nucleotides read TGTGCCAGCAGCCGATCCTACGAGCAGTACTTC.

The rearrangement joins TRBV10-1 to TRBJ2-2; 13 bases agree with TRBD2. Germline CDR1 and CDR2: WNHNN and SYGVQD (reference sequence). CDR3 length: 17 residues. V was clipped by 7 bases and J by 5 bases; unmatched bases: 10. CDR3 protein: CASTRLAGGTSTGELFF. DNA for the CDR3: TGCGCCAGCACCCGACTAGCGGGAGGTACTAGTACCGGGGAGCTGTTTTTT.

The V gene is TRBV18, the J gene TRBJ2-7; D may be TRBD1 or TRBD2 (5 bases each). The V end lost 5 bases, the J end lost 7 bases, and 27 bases lay between the germline ends. This CDR3 spans 17 amino acids. Germline CDR1 reads KGHSH; CDR2 reads LQKENI. The CDR3 DNA follows: TGTGCCAGCTCAAACAATCCTGGGGGTCCCTCTCCGCGGGAGCAGTACTTC. Translating gives CASSNNPGGPSPREQYF.

The CDR3 protein is CASSLGWGNEQFF. The CDR3 region has the DNA TGTGCCAGCAGCTTAGGTTGGGGGAATGAGCAGTTCTTC. The chain has TRBV7-2 and TRBJ2-1; D possibly matches TRBD1 or TRBD2 (5 bases each). CDR1 SGHTA and CDR2 FQGNSA come from the germline V gene. The length of the CDR3 is 13 residues. With 1 base removed from V and 7 bases from J, the gap between germline ends came to 8 bases.

This clone has a handful of counts. The sample has other DNA sequences that encode this CDR3 too. The V call is TRBV5-6, the J call TRBJ2-7, with D tentatively TRBD1 or TRBD2 (6 bases each). The CDR3 sequence is 14 residues long. V lost 4 bases to trimming and J lost 2 bases, with 13 bases between them. The germline CDR1 and CDR2 sequences are SGHDT and YYEEEE. In DNA, the CDR3 is TGTGCCAGCAGCCTTGGAGGGGACACCTACGAGCAGTACTTC. This sequence encodes CASSLGGDTYEQYF. Full variable domain (rest looked up from reference TRBV5-6 and TRBJ2-7): DAGVTQSPTHLIKTRGQQVTLRCSPKSGHDTVSWYQQALGQGPQFIFQYYEEEERQRGNFPDRFSGHQFPNYSSELNVNALLLGDSALYLCASSLGGDTYEQYFGPGTRLTVT.

This clone came up a few times. The chain links TRBV5-4 to TRBJ1-1, with 7 positions matching TRBD1. The CDR3 totals 13 residues. The J segment lost 5 bases and the V segment lost 5 bases, leaving 6 bases of the junction unmatched. Germline values: CDR1 SGHNT, CDR2 YYREEE (reference sequence). As DNA, the CDR3 is TGTGCCAGCAGACTAGGGGGCAGGACTGAAGCTTTCTTT. Protein product: CASRLGGRTEAFF.

The V call is TRBV25-1, the J call TRBJ2-7, with D possibly being TRBD2 (5 bases). Germline CDR1 reads MGHDK; CDR2 reads SYGVNS. The length of the CDR3 is 14 residues. The V end was cut by 6 bases, the J end by 0 bases, with 12 bases between. CDR3 in amino acids: CASSPREFSYEQYF. CDR3 in DNA: TGTGCCAGCAGCCCCCGGGAATTCTCCTACGAGCAGTACTTC.

The chain has TRBV28 and TRBJ2-7; D is unclear. Trimming took off 8 bases at V and 2 bases at J, with 10 bases between the two ends. This CDR3 spans 12 amino acids. CDR1 is MDHEN and CDR2 is SYDVKM in the germline V gene. CDR3 coding DNA: TGTGCCAGCGCAACCGGCGCCTACGAGCAGTACTTC. Protein product: CASATGAYEQYF.

J is TRBJ1-1 and V is TRBV6-4; tentatively, D is TRBD1 (6 bases). Germline V gene lookup returns CDR1 MRHNA and CDR2 SNTAGT. The CDR3 has 10 residues. V was clipped by 11 bases and J by 4 bases, with 8 bases between them. For the CDR3, the DNA is TGTGCCCAACAGGGCACTGAAGCTTTCTTT. This translates into CAQQGTEAFF.

Worth noting for this clone: With a far larger clone one base away, a read error is the likely cause. This chain joins TRBV5-1 and TRBJ2-1; weak D call: TRBD2 (6 bases). Germline CDR1 and CDR2: SGHRS and YFSETQ. Trimming left V 4 bases short and J 10 bases short, with 18 bases between. The CDR3 length is 14 residues. CDR3: CASSLGGMKGEQFF. For the CDR3, the DNA is TGCGCCAGCAGCCTAGGCGGGATGAAGGGGGAGCAGTTCTTC. The whole variable domain, remainder taken from reference TRBV5-1 and TRBJ2-1, is KAGVTQTPRYLIKTRGQQVTLSCSPISGHRSVSWYQQTPGQGLQFLFEYFSETQRNKGNFPGRFSGRQFSNSRSEMNVSTLELGDSALYLCASSLGGMKGEQFFGPGTRLTVL.